This T cell receptor beta chain was documented in a study of cytomegalovirus exposure and HLA in healthy donors. Overall study findings and caveats: Sequencing depth across donors, presence/absence analyses assumed, was roughly uniform.

The PCR had 60 Vbeta and 13 Jbeta primers. The data were produced by immunoSEQ multiplex PCR, yet TCRdb's version contains in-frame clones alone and is incomplete. This sample yields 110,000 or so clones, of which roughly 67% are seen a single time; roughly 8.3% belongs to the top ten. Worth noting for this clone: The antigen is undetermined.

Germline loops: CDR1 SNHLY, CDR2 FYNNEI. V was clipped by 8 bases and J by 7 bases, with 15 bases between them. The CDR3 sequence is 12 residues long. Specimen: PBMCs. The TCR was taken from a man aged 18-30 years in good health and CMV-seropositive. J is TRBJ2-7 and V is TRBV2, with D perhaps TRBD1 (6 bases). CDR3 DNA sequence: TGTGCCAGCGGATCACAGGGCTGGGAGCAGTACTTC. This gives the protein CASGSQGWEQYF. Looking up the rest from reference TRBV2 and TRBJ2-7 gives the full variable domain: EPEVTQTPSHQVTQMGQEVILRCVPISNHLYFYWYRQILGQKVEFLVSFYNNEISEKSEIFDDQFSVERPDGSNFTLKIRSTKLEDSAMYFCASGSQGWEQYFGPGTRLTVT.